This T cell receptor beta chain was sequenced for a study of blood T cell repertoires in COVID-19. The V segment lost 1 base and the J segment 10 bases; nucleotides outside the gene matches: 4. From germline, CDR1 is LGHDT and CDR2 YNNKEL (reference sequence). The CDR3 sequence is 15 residues long. Methods used by the authors: Estimates of nucleated cell counts were drawn from the amplification of reference gene primers. Sequencing was performed with immunoSEQ multiplex PCR; in TCRdb, only in-frame clones are kept and a portion is missing. V and J calls and clone size are copied from that table; D and trimming were computed from the DNA. The data contain 250,000 to 300,000 clones, over 75% of them singletons.

Sequenced material: peripheral blood. The V call is TRBV3-1 (or the pseudogene TRBV3-2), the J call TRBJ1-4; 12 nucleotides match TRBD1. The TCR sequence derives from a woman aged 70 to 79 with COVID-19, enrolled during active disease. The CDR3: CASSQGGQGAVKLFF. CDR3 sequence (DNA): TGTGCCAGCAGCCAAGGGGGACAGGGGGCGGTAAAACTGTTTTTT.